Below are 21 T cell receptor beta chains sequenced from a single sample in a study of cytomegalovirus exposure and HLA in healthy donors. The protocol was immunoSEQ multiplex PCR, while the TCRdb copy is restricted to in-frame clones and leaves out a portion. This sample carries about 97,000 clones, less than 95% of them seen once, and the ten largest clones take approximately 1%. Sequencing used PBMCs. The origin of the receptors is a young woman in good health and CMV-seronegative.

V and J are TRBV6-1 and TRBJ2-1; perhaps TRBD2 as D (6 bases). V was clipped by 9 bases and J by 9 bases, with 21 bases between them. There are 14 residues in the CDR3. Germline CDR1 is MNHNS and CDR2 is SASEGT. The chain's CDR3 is CASGPDRTISEQFF. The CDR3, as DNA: TGTGCCAGTGGCCCGGATAGGACTATAAGTGAGCAGTTCTTC.

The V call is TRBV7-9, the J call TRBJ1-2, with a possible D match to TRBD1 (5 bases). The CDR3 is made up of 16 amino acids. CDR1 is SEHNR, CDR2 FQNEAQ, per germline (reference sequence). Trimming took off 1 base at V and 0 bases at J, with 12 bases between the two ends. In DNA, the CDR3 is TGTGCCAGCAGCTTAGTCCAGGGCCAAGCTAACTATGGCTACACCTTC. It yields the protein CASSLVQGQANYGYTF.

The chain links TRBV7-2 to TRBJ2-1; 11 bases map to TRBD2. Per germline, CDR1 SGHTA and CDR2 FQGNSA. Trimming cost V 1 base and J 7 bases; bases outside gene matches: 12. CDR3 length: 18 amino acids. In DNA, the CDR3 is TGTGCCAGCAGCTTAGGAACGTGGGTAGCGGGAGGGCTGAATGAGCAGTTCTTC. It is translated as CASSLGTWVAGGLNEQFF.

In DNA, the CDR3 is TGTGCCAGTAGTGGCAGGGTCCAAGAGACCCAGTACTTC. It is translated as CASSGRVQETQYF. V and J are TRBV19 and TRBJ2-5; D might be TRBD1 (5 bases). The CDR3 has 13 amino acids. In germline, CDR1 is LNHDA, CDR2 SQIVND (reference sequence). The ends were cut back, 5 bases at V and 1 base at J, with 8 bases in the middle.

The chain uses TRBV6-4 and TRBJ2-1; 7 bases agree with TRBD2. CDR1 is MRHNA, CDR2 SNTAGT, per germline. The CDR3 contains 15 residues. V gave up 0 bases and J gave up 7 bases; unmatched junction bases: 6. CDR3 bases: TGTGCCAGCAGTGACTCCTGGGAGGGCCAAAATGAGCAGTTCTTC. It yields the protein CASSDSWEGQNEQFF.

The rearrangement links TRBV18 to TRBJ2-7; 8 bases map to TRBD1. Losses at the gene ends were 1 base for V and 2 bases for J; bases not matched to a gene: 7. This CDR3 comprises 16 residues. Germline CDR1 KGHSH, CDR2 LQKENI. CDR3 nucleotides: TGTGCCAGCTCACCACGATGGCAGGGGGCCACCTACGAGCAGTACTTC. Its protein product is CASSPRWQGATYEQYF.

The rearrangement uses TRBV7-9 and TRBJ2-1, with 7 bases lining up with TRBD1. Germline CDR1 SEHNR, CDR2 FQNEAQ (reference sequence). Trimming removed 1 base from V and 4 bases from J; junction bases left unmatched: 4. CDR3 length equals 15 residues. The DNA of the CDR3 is TGTGCCAGCAGCTTAGGACAGGGAGTATACAATGAGCAGTTCTTC. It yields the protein CASSLGQGVYNEQFF.

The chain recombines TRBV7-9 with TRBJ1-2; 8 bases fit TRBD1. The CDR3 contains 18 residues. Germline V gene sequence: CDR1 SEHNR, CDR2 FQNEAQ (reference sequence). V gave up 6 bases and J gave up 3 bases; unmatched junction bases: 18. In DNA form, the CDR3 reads TGTGCCAGCAGATTATTACGCCGCCGGGACAGGAACGACTATGGCTACACCTTC. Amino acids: CASRLLRRRDRNDYGYTF.

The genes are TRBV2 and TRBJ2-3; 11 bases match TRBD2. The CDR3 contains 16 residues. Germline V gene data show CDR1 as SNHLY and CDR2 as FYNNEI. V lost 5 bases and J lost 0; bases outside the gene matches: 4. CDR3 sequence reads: CASSQTSGTSTDTQYF. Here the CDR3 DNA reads TGTGCCAGCAGTCAGACTAGCGGGACTAGCACAGATACGCAGTATTTT.

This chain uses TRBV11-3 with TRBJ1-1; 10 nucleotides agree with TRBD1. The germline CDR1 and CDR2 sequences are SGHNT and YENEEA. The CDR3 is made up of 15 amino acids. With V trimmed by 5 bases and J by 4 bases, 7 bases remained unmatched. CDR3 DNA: TGTGCCAGCAGCCCTCGACAGGGGGCGGGCACTGAAGCTTTCTTT. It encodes CASSPRQGAGTEAFF.

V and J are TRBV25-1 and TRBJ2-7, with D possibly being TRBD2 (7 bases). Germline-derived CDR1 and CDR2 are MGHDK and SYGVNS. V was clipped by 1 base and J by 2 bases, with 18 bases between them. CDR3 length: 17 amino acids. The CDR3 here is CASSESTGRGRPYEQYF. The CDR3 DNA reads TGTGCCAGCAGTGAATCAACTGGGAGGGGGAGGCCCTACGAGCAGTACTTC.

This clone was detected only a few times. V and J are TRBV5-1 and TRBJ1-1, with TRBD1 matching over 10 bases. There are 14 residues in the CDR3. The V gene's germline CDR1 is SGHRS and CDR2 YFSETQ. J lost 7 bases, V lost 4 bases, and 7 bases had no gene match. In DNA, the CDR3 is TGCGCCAGCAGCAGGATTGGACAGGGGGGTGAAGCTTTCTTT. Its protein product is CASSRIGQGGEAFF.

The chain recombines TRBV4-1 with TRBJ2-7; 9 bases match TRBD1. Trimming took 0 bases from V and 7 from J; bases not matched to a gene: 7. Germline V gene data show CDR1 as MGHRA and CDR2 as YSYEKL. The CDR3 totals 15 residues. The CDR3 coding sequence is TGCGCCAGCAGCCAAGATGGGGACAGGGTCAGGGAGCAGTACTTC. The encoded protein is CASSQDGDRVREQYF.

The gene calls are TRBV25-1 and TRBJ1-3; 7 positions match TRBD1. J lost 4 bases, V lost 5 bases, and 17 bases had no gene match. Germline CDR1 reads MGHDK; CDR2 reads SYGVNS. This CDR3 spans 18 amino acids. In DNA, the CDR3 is TGTGCCAGCAGTTGGAAGGGACAGCCTGTCCGGGGAGGAAACACCATATATTTT. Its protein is CASSWKGQPVRGGNTIYF. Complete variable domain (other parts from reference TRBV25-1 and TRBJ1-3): EADIYQTPRYLVIGTGKKITLECSQTMGHDKMYWYQQDPGMELHLIHYSYGVNSTEKGDLSSESTVSRIRTEHFPLTLESARPSHTSQYLCASSWKGQPVRGGNTIYFGEGSWLTVV.

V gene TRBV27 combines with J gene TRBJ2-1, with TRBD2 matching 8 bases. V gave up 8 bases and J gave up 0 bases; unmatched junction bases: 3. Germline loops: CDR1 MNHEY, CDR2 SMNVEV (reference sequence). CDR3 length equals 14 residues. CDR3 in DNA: TGTGCCAGCTCCACTAGCGGCTCCTACAATGAGCAGTTCTTC. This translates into CASSTSGSYNEQFF.

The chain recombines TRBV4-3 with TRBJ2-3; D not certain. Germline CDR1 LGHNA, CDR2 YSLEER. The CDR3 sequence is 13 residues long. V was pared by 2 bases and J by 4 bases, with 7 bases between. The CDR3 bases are TGCGCCAGCAGCCAAACTGCTCCAGATACGCAGTATTTT. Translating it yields CASSQTAPDTQYF.

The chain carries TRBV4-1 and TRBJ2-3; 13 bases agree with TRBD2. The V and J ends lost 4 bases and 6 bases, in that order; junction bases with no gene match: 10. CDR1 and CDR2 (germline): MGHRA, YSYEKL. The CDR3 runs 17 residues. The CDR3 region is CASSPDRGTSGTDTQYF. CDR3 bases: TGCGCCAGCAGCCCAGATCGGGGGACTAGCGGGACTGATACGCAGTATTTT.

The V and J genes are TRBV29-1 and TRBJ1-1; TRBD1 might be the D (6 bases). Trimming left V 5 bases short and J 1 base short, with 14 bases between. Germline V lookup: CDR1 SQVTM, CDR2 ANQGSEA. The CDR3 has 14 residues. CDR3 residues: CSVPPGQRNTEAFF. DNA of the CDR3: TGCAGCGTTCCTCCGGGACAACGGAACACTGAAGCTTTCTTT.

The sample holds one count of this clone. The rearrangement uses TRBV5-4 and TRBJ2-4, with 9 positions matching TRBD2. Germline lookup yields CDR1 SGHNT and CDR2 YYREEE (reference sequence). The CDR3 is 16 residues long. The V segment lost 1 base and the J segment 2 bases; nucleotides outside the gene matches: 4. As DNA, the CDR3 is TGTGCCAGCAGCTTGTGGCGGGAGGGGACCAAAAACATTCAGTACTTC. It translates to CASSLWREGTKNIQYF.

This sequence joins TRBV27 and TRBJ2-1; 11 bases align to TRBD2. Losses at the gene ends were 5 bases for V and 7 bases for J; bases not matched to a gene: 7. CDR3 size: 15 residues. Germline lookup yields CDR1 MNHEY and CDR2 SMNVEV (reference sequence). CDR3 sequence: CASSITSGSGNEQFF. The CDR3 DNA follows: TGTGCCAGCAGTATAACTAGCGGGAGTGGAAATGAGCAGTTCTTC.

The CDR3 nucleotides are TGCGCCAGCAGCCTCCGGGACACTTACGAGCAGTACTTC. Its translation is CASSLRDTYEQYF. The V and J genes are TRBV5-1 and TRBJ2-7, with D perhaps TRBD1 (6 bases). Trimming stripped 4 bases from V and 4 bases from J, with 12 bases between. The CDR3 is 13 residues long. CDR1 is SGHRS, CDR2 YFSETQ, per germline.